A selection of T cell receptor beta chains follows, all from one sample in a study of beta chain features in type 1 diabetes. Measured with immunoSEQ multiplex PCR; TCRdb has only the in-frame clones, and not every one. The table lists 25,000 to 30,000 clones, 45% to 65% of them singletons. Material for sequencing was Tregs from blood. These receptors all come from a woman under 30 with type 1 diabetes. CDR3s include the opening cysteine and the closing phenylalanine or tryptophan. D genes are given only for firm matches. A clone size is listed for some rows: how often the clone was seen (once, few, many), or a class if it is expanded.

j_call,d_call,v_call,clone_size,cdr3_nt,cdr3_aa
TRBJ1-2,TRBD1,TRBV27,few,TGTGCCAGCAGTCCCCGGGACAGGGCCCTCGGCTATGGCTACACCTTC,CASSPRDRALGYGYTF
TRBJ2-1,TRBD1,TRBV7-2,few,TGTGCCAGCAGAAAAAGGCAGGGGGCGTACAATGAGCAGTTCTTC,CASRKRQGAYNEQFF
TRBJ2-1,NA,TRBV19,NA,TGTGCCAGTAGTCTCTGGCATACAGGGTCCTCCTACAATGAGCAGTTCTTC,CASSLWHTGSSYNEQFF
TRBJ2-7,TRBD1,TRBV19,NA,TGTGCCAGTAGTGCCCCCTCAGGGGGCACCTACGAGCAGTACTTC,CASSAPSGGTYEQYF
TRBJ2-7,TRBD1,TRBV27,NA,TGTGCCAGCAGATTCCTCCGGGACAGGGCCTACGAGCAGTACTTC,CASRFLRDRAYEQYF
TRBJ2-5,NA,TRBV11-2,NA,TGTGCCAGCAGCCTAGAGGCGGGATGGTACCAAGAGACCCAGTACTTC,CASSLEAGWYQETQYF
TRBJ2-1,TRBD2,TRBV27,NA,TGTGCCAGCAGGGGAGGGACTAGCGGGAACAATGAGCAGTTCTTC,CASRGGTSGNNEQFF
TRBJ1-2,TRBD1,TRBV27,NA,TGTGCCAGCAGGAAACTCGACGGGACAGTGAAATATGGCTACACCTTC,CASRKLDGTVKYGYTF
TRBJ2-3,NA,TRBV9,NA,TGTGCCAGCAGCGTGCACGGACTTTTCACAGATACGCAGTATTTT,CASSVHGLFTDTQYF
TRBJ1-4,TRBD1,TRBV2,NA,TGTGCCAGCAGTGAAAGCGGACAGGGAGGACCTATCGATGAAAAACTGTTTTTT,CASSESGQGGPIDEKLFF
TRBJ1-1,NA,TRBV28,few,TGTGCCAGCAGTCCCCCCCAGGGGAGCTTCCTTGAAGCTTTCTTT,CASSPPQGSFLEAFF
TRBJ1-4,TRBD1,TRBV30,NA,TGTGCCTGGAGAGAGACAGGGGGCGACGAAAAACTGTTTTTT,CAWRETGGDEKLFF
TRBJ2-1,TRBD2,TRBV7-2,NA,TGTGCCAGCACCACGACTAGCGGGAGGCCCCGGGGGACAAATGAGCAGTTCTTC,CASTTTSGRPRGTNEQFF
TRBJ2-1,NA,TRBV2,NA,TGTGCCAGCAGTGGAGGTCAGACTAAAAATGAGCAGTTCTTC,CASSGGQTKNEQFF
TRBJ1-1,NA,TRBV7-4,NA,TGTGCCAGCAGCTTGACGGGTGTGAACACTGAAGCTTTCTTT,CASSLTGVNTEAFF
TRBJ2-1,NA,TRBV18,NA,TGTGCCAGCTCACCACGGATCGGGAGTTCCTACAATGAGCAGTTCTTC,CASSPRIGSSYNEQFF
TRBJ2-2,TRBD1,TRBV7-2,few,TGTGCCAGCAGCTTACATTTGACAGGGATGGCCGGGGAGCTGTTTTTT,CASSLHLTGMAGELFF
TRBJ2-6,TRBD1,TRBV5-5,few,TGTGCCAGCAGCTTGGACAGGGGTGTTGCTGGGGCCAACGTCCTGACTTTC,CASSLDRGVAGANVLTF
TRBJ2-1,TRBD2,TRBV30,NA,TGTGCCTGGAGTGTAGAACGGACTAGCGGGAGATTAGGGTACAATGAGCAGTTCTTC,CAWSVERTSGRLGYNEQFF
TRBJ2-4,NA,TRBV11-3,few,TGTGCCAGCACCCGTGGACTAGCCAAAAACATTCAGTACTTC,CASTRGLAKNIQYF
TRBJ2-1,TRBD2,TRBV4-3,NA,TGCGCCAGCAGCCTTCACTTTCAACTAGCGGGAGCCGGTGAGCAGTTCTTC,CASSLHFQLAGAGEQFF
TRBJ2-3,TRBD2,TRBV10-3,NA,TGTGCCATCAGTGGGGCGGGAGGATCGACCAACACAGATACGCAGTATTTT,CAISGAGGSTNTDTQYF
TRBJ2-1,TRBD2,TRBV29-1,NA,TGCAGCGGGCTAGCGGGAGGGGGGCAGTTCTTC,CSGLAGGGQFF
TRBJ2-3,NA,TRBV7-6,NA,TGTGCCAGCAGCCGCGAGCCCTCCACAGATACGCAGTATTTT,CASSREPSTDTQYF
TRBJ2-1,NA,TRBV11-3,medium-sized,TGTGCCAGCATAGCTGCCAACAATGAGCAGTTCTTC,CASIAANNEQFF
TRBJ1-4,NA,TRBV11-3,NA,TGTGCCAGCAGCTTACATAATGAAAAACTGTTTTTT,CASSLHNEKLFF
TRBJ2-2,TRBD2,TRBV2,few,TGTGCCACCCAGAGCGGGAGGGCTGGGGAGCTGTTTTTT,CATQSGRAGELFF
TRBJ2-1,NA,TRBV28,NA,TGTGCCACCCTGCGCCCTGGTGAGCAGTTCTTC,CATLRPGEQFF